This T cell receptor (beta chain) is from a study of blood T cell repertoires in COVID-19. The overall study: COVID-19 samples, acute and convalescent, were from the United States, Italy and Spain.

Here immunoSEQ multiplex PCR was the method, and the copy in TCRdb shows in-frame clones only, minus some. This table holds approximately 200,000 clones, approximately 80% found once. The CDR3 runs 16 residues. Germline CDR1 SGDLS, CDR2 YYNGEE. V trimming: 2 bases; J trimming: 9 bases; junction bases outside the gene matches: 12. In Cohort 3, a recovered donor had either two negative PCRs, clearance, or symptom resolution. Sequencing input: PBMCs or T cells enriched from blood (not recorded which). This receptor was obtained from a man aged 35-49 years who had recovered from COVID-19. V gene TRBV9 combines with J gene TRBJ2-1; 9 bases are a match to TRBD2. The CDR3 spells CASSVTGGSGRVEQFF. CDR3 bases: TGTGCCAGCAGCGTCACGGGGGGTAGCGGGAGAGTTGAGCAGTTCTTC.